This T cell receptor (beta chain) was recovered during a study of T cells after yellow fever vaccination. TCRdb reprocessed the 5' RACE reads via MiXCR and lists one record per CDR3 protein. The sample has about 340,000 distinct CDR3 sequences; approximately 3.9% are singletons. The ends were cut back, 5 bases at V and 1 base at J, with 12 bases in the middle. CDR3 length: 14 amino acids. Germline V gives CDR1 SGHVS, CDR2 FQNEAQ. The rearrangement joins TRBV7-8 to TRBJ2-7, with D hard to call. The material was PBMCs, obtained 5 days after the yellow fever booster vaccination. This TCR derives from a man aged 18 to 29 who received the YFV17D yellow fever vaccine. In DNA, the CDR3 is TGTGCCAGCAGCCGATCAACAGCTTCCTACGAGCAGTACTTC. Its protein is CASSRSTASYEQYF. The full variable domain, its missing parts supplied by reference TRBV7-8 and TRBJ2-7, is GAGVSQSPRYKVAKRGQDVALRCDPISGHVSLFWYQQALGQGPEFLTYFQNEAQLDKSGLPSDRFFAERPEGSVSTLKIQRTQQEDSAVYLCASSRSTASYEQYFGPGTRLTVT.